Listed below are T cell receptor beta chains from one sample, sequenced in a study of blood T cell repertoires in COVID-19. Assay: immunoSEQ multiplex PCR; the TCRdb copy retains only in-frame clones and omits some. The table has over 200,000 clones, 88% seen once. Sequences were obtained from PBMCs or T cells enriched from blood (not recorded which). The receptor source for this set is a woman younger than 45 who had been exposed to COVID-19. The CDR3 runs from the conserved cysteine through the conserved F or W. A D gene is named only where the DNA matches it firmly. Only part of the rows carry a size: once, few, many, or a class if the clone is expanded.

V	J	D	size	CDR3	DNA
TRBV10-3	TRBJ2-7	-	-	CAISESWQGSSYEQYF	TGTGCCATCAGTGAGTCGTGGCAGGGGAGCTCCTACGAGCAGTACTTC
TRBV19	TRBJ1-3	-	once	CASSPQGRHGNTIYF	TGTGCCAGTAGTCCTCAGGGCAGGCATGGAAACACCATATATTTT
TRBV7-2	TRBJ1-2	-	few	CASSLTGYGYTF	TGTGCCAGCAGCTTAACAGGGTATGGCTACACCTTC
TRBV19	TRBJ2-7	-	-	CASSMTGAPYEQYF	TGTGCCAGTAGTATGACGGGAGCGCCCTACGAGCAGTACTTC
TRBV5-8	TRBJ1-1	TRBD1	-	CASSDGTGVGTEAFF	TGTGCCAGCAGCGATGGGACAGGGGTAGGCACTGAAGCTTTCTTT
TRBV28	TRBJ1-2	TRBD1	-	CASSSIGQDNYGYTF	TGTGCCAGCAGCTCTATCGGACAGGATAACTATGGCTACACCTTC
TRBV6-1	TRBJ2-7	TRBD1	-	CASSGVPGTGNYEQYF	TGTGCCAGCAGTGGAGTACCCGGGACAGGGAACTACGAGCAGTACTTC
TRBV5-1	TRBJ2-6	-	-	CASSLGLISSGANVLTF	TGCGCCAGCAGCTTAGGACTTATAAGCTCTGGGGCCAACGTCCTGACTTTC
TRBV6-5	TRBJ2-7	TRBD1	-	CASSGGQGWSYEQYF	TGTGCCAGCAGCGGGGGACAGGGGTGGTCCTACGAGCAGTACTTC
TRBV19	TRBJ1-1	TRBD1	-	CASSSLGGPDTEAFF	TGTGCCAGTAGTAGCCTAGGGGGCCCGGACACTGAAGCTTTCTTT
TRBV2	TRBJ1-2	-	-	CASRGANYGYTF	TGTGCCAGCAGAGGGGCTAACTATGGCTACACCTTC